This T cell receptor (beta chain) was sequenced during a study of T cells in Graves' hyperthyroidism and ophthalmopathy. Broader study findings: In simple terms, a model built on 13 V-J features told ophthalmopathy apart from stable hyperthyroidism.

RNA transcripts provided the source from which TCR beta CDR3 regions were amplified. HTBI primers were used for first-round RT-PCR of the TCR CDR3. TCRdb re-derived calls from the multiplex PCR reads in MiXCR, one entry per CDR3 protein. Here the sample spans around 620,000 distinct CDR3 sequences, roughly 15% being singletons. In germline, CDR1 is MDHEN, CDR2 SYDVKM. The CDR3 is made up of 16 amino acids. V shed 5 bases and J 5 bases; nucleotides not matched to a gene: 14. This clonotype has a count of ten or more. Its antigen remains unknown. Uncontrolled infection, other autoimmune disease, pregnancy or lactation barred patients from enrollment.

The chain is built from TRBV28 and TRBJ2-5, with 7 bases matching TRBD1. The sequenced sample was blood. This TCR came from a woman in her thirties with Graves' hyperthyroidism. In DNA form, the CDR3 reads TGTGCCAGCAGTCTCGGGGACAGAATCCCCAAGGAGACCCAGTACTTC. Translating it yields CASSLGDRIPKETQYF.